What follows are 14 T cell receptor beta chains derived from one specimen sequenced in a study of Ad26.COV2.S vaccination and SARS-CoV-2 variants. Sample treatment: roughly 18 received Ad26.COV2.S at low or high dose, single or two shots; about 5 received placebo; per-sample allocation not given. Specimens were obtained on day 63 following the first vaccine or placebo injection. Libraries were prepared by immunoSEQ multiplex PCR; TCRdb keeps only in-frame clonotypes and omits some of them. The table includes around 300,000 clones, 75% to 90% detected once. The sequences come from peripheral blood, collected in a trial of Ad26.COV2.S vaccine versus placebo. The receptors were gathered from a person aged 18-60 years who received the Ad26.COV2.S COVID-19 vaccine or a placebo.

This clone was seen a single time. The chain has TRBV6-2 or TRBV6-3 and TRBJ1-5; a weak D match, TRBD1 (5 bases). CDR1 and CDR2 (germline): MNHEY, SVGEGT. V was pared by 6 bases and J by 4 bases, with 19 bases between. There are 16 residues in the CDR3. In DNA, the CDR3 is TGTGCCAGCAGCCCCCGGGGGGAATTTTTTAATCAGCCCCAGCATTTT. It translates to CASSPRGEFFNQPQHF.

The rearrangement joins TRBV9 to TRBJ1-6, with 8 bases lining up with TRBD1. The CDR3 runs 15 residues. The V segment lost 4 bases and the J segment 4 bases; nucleotides outside the gene matches: 4. Germline V CDR1 and CDR2: SGDLS, YYNGEE. The CDR3 bases are TGTGCCAGCAGCTTGGGGACAGGTTATAATTCACCCCTCCACTTT. It translates to CASSLGTGYNSPLHF.

The rearrangement uses TRBV3-1 (or the pseudogene TRBV3-2) and TRBJ2-1, with D unclear. From germline, CDR1 is LGHDT and CDR2 YNNKEL (reference sequence). The germline V and J ends were trimmed by 1 base and 0 bases, with 19 bases remaining between them. The CDR3 length is 19 residues. DNA for the CDR3: TGTGCCAGCAGCCAAGTCTTACAGACCCCTAAGAGCTCCTACAATGAGCAGTTCTTC. Its translation: CASSQVLQTPKSSYNEQFF.

V and J are TRBV19 and TRBJ1-1, with D unclear. The CDR3 contains 14 residues. Trimming took 5 bases from V and 3 from J, leaving 13 bases between them. Germline lookup yields CDR1 LNHDA and CDR2 SQIVND (reference sequence). The CDR3 is CASSYAGVDTEAFF. The CDR3 nucleotides read TGTGCCAGTAGTTATGCTGGGGTGGACACTGAAGCTTTCTTT.

The genes are TRBV7-8 and TRBJ1-5, with D possibly being TRBD1 (6 bases). V lost 1 base to trimming and J lost 8 bases, with 15 bases between them. The CDR3 contains 15 residues. Germline V gene data show CDR1 as SGHVS and CDR2 as FQNEAQ. Written as DNA, the CDR3 is TGTGCCAGCAGCTTAGGGGGGACATACGGCGAGCCCCAGCATTTT. Residues: CASSLGGTYGEPQHF.

This clone was seen a single time. The genes are TRBV5-1 and TRBJ2-1; 8 positions agree with TRBD2. The CDR3 extends over 15 amino acids. V was pared by 4 bases and J by 1 base, with 4 bases of the junction left unmatched. Germline V gene sequence: CDR1 SGHRS, CDR2 YFSETQ. The CDR3 loop is CASSPTSVSYNEQFF. CDR3 DNA sequence: TGCGCCAGCAGCCCGACTAGCGTATCCTACAATGAGCAGTTCTTC.

The CDR3 bases are TGTGCTAGTGGTCAGGGGCTTACCCTCTATGGCTACACCTTC. It encodes CASGQGLTLYGYTF. V usage is TRBV12-5 and J usage is TRBJ1-2; TRBD1 is a possible D gene (6 bases). Germline loops: CDR1 LGHNT, CDR2 FRNRAP. There are 14 residues in the CDR3. V lost 5 bases and J 4 bases, leaving 14 bases between the germline ends.

The rearrangement links TRBV10-1 to TRBJ1-1, with 8 positions matching TRBD1. Germline lookup yields CDR1 WNHNN and CDR2 SYGVQD (reference sequence). This CDR3 has 12 residues. V trimming: 6 bases; J trimming: 8 bases; junction bases outside the gene matches: 5. The CDR3 sequence: CASSLGQGEAFF. The CDR3 DNA follows: TGCGCCAGCAGCCTCGGACAGGGAGAAGCTTTCTTT.

The count of this clone is one. The chain carries TRBV27 and TRBJ2-7; D is tentatively TRBD1 or TRBD2 (7 bases each). Trimming removed 5 bases at V and 3 bases at J, with 14 bases between. This CDR3 spans 14 amino acids. Looked up from germline, CDR1 is MNHEY and CDR2 is SMNVEV (reference sequence). The CDR3 sequence: CASSPRGGYYEQYF. The CDR3 DNA reads as TGTGCCAGCAGTCCCAGGGGGGGGTACTACGAGCAGTACTTC.

This clone was seen only once. The V gene is TRBV28, the J gene TRBJ2-1; 8 positions agree with TRBD2. V dropped 4 bases and J dropped 6; count of bases not matched to a gene: 5. CDR3 length: 14 amino acids. Germline CDR1 is MDHEN and CDR2 is SYDVKM. CDR3 nucleotide sequence: TGTGCCAGCAGTTCTCCGGGGGGGATCAATGAGCAGTTCTTC. Translated, it gives CASSSPGGINEQFF. Full variable domain (missing parts from reference TRBV28 and TRBJ2-1): DVKVTQSSRYLVKRTGEKVFLECVQDMDHENMFWYRQDPGLGLRLIYFSYDVKMKEKGDIPEGYSVSREKKERFSLILESASTNQTSMYLCASSSPGGINEQFFGPGTRLTVL.

This chain joins TRBV13 and TRBJ2-1; 14 positions match TRBD2. Trimming removed 4 bases from V and 7 bases from J; junction bases left unmatched: 3. Germline V gene lookup returns CDR1 PRHDT and CDR2 FYEKMQ (reference sequence). The CDR3 sequence is 15 residues long. Here the CDR3 DNA reads TGTGCCAGCAGCTCGGGGACTAGCGGGGGAAATGAGCAGTTCTTC. Residues: CASSSGTSGGNEQFF.

The chain couples TRBV7-3 to TRBJ1-5; maybe TRBD1 (5 bases). The CDR3 runs to 16 residues. Per the germline V gene, CDR1 is SGHTA and CDR2 is FQGTGA. Trimming took off 1 base at V and 2 bases at J, with 12 bases between the two ends. The CDR3 loop reads CASSLNQGEGNQPQHF. CDR3 coding DNA: TGTGCCAGCAGCTTAAACCAGGGAGAGGGCAATCAGCCCCAGCATTTT.

This sequence joins TRBV29-1 and TRBJ1-3; a weak D match, TRBD1 (5 bases). There are 15 residues in the CDR3. V was cut by 7 bases and J by 0 bases, with 16 bases left in between. Looked up from germline, CDR1 is SQVTM and CDR2 is ANQGSEA. CDR3 region: CSAHQRGDSGNTIYF. As DNA, the CDR3 is TGCAGCGCACACCAGAGGGGAGACTCTGGAAACACCATATATTTT.

The rearrangement joins TRBV6-6 to TRBJ1-1; D gene uncertain. Between the trimmed V and J ends, which lost 7 bases and 11 bases, there was a span of 23 bases. Germline V gives CDR1 MNHNY, CDR2 SVGAGI (reference sequence). CDR3 length equals 14 residues. The CDR3 DNA sequence: TGTGCCAGCACCCCCTACCAGGATACCCATATGGCTTTCTTT. It encodes CASTPYQDTHMAFF.